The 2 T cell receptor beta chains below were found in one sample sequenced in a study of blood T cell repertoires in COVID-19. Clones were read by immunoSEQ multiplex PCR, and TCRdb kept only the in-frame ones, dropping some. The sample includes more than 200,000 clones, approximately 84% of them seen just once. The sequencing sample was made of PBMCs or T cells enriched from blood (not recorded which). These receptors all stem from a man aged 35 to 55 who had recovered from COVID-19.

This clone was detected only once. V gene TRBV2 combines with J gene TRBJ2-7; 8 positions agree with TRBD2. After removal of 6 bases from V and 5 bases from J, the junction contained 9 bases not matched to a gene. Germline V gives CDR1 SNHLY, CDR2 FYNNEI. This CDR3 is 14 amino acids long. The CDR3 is CASSAGGGQDEQYF. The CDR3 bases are TGTGCCAGCAGCGCGGGGGGAGGGCAGGACGAGCAGTACTTC. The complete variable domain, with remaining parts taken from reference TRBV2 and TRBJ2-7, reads EPEVTQTPSHQVTQMGQEVILRCVPISNHLYFYWYRQILGQKVEFLVSFYNNEISEKSEIFDDQFSVERPDGSNFTLKIRSTKLEDSAMYFCASSAGGGQDEQYFGPGTRLTVT.

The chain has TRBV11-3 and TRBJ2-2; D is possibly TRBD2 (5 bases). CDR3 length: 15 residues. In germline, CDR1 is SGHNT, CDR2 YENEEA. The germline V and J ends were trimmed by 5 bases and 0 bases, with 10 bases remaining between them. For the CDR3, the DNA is TGTGCCAGCAGCCCCCCCGGGGCGAACACCGGGGAGCTGTTTTTT. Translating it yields CASSPPGANTGELFF.